A selection of T cell receptor beta chains follows, all from one sample in a study of CD8 T cells in Susac syndrome. TCRdb passed the immunoSEQ multiplex PCR reads through MiXCR, listing each CDR3 protein once. The table includes approximately 120,000 distinct CDR3 sequences, roughly 90% detected once. The specimen was CD8+ T cells from PBMCs. The receptors stem from a human donor in good health. The CDR3 runs from the conserved cysteine through the conserved F or W. The order of the fields is V gene, clone size, J gene, D gene, CDR3 DNA, CDR3 protein. A D gene is named only where the DNA matches it firmly. Clone sizes are given selectively: once, few, many, or a class where the clone is expanded.

TRBV7-9	NA	TRBJ1-5	NA	TGTGCCAGCAGTTTCACCCCGAATCAGCCCCAGCATTTT	CASSFTPNQPQHF
TRBV4-3	NA	TRBJ2-5	NA	TGCGCCAGCAGCCAAGGAGGGGGGTTAGAGACCCAGTACTTC	CASSQGGGLETQYF
TRBV6-2/TRBV6-3	NA	TRBJ1-1	NA	TGTGCCAGCAGTTACGTCCAGGGAGGGTTAGTGGCTGAAGCTTTCTTT	CASSYVQGGLVAEAFF
TRBV7-3	NA	TRBJ2-3	TRBD2	TGTGCCAGCAGCTTAACTAGCGGGAGGGCGGATACGCAGTATTTT	CASSLTSGRADTQYF
TRBV11-2	NA	TRBJ2-3	TRBD2	TGTGCCAGCAGCTTCCAAAGCGGGAGAGTGGATACGCAGTATTTT	CASSFQSGRVDTQYF
TRBV27	NA	TRBJ1-2	NA	TGTGCCAGCAGTTTAGGAGGGACTGGCTACACCTTC	CASSLGGTGYTF
TRBV5-6	few	TRBJ2-1	NA	TGTGCCAGCAGCTTGGCTGATGAGCAGTTCTTC	CASSLADEQFF
TRBV6-2/TRBV6-3	NA	TRBJ2-1	TRBD1	TGTGCCAGCAGTTACTCTACCGGGACAGGGGTTAACAATGAGCAGTTCTTC	CASSYSTGTGVNNEQFF
TRBV20-1	NA	TRBJ1-1	NA	TGCAGTGCTAGAGGCCTAGTGGGCATTGAAGCTTTCTTT	CSARGLVGIEAFF
TRBV7-2	NA	TRBJ1-1	NA	TGTGCCAGCGGATCTTGGGGGGCGGGCACTGAAGCTTTCTTT	CASGSWGAGTEAFF
TRBV7-2	NA	TRBJ1-1	TRBD1	TGTGCCAGCAGCTTTTTGCAGGGGGCGATGAACACTGAAGCTTTCTTT	CASSFLQGAMNTEAFF
TRBV15	NA	TRBJ1-1	NA	TGTGCCACCAGCAGTGAGCTAGGTGGATCGAACACTGAAGCTTTCTTT	CATSSELGGSNTEAFF
TRBV19	NA	TRBJ1-2	TRBD1	TGTGCCAGCGCCGGGACAGGGGAATTGTTCGGCTACACCTTC	CASAGTGELFGYTF
TRBV15	NA	TRBJ1-1	NA	TGTGCCACCAGTAGAGGTGGTGGGGGGATGGACACTGAAGCTTTCTTT	CATSRGGGGMDTEAFF
TRBV12-3/TRBV12-4	NA	TRBJ2-7	TRBD2	TGTGCCAGCAGCCCTTTACGGACTAGCGGGACTTACGAGCAGTACTTC	CASSPLRTSGTYEQYF
TRBV23-1	NA	TRBJ1-1	NA	TGCGCCAGCATTAGAACGGGACACCTGAACACTGAAGCTTTCTTT	CASIRTGHLNTEAFF
TRBV25-1	NA	TRBJ2-2	TRBD2	TGTGCCAGCAGGCGGGGGGCAGGGACCGGGGAGCTGTTTTTT	CASRRGAGTGELFF
TRBV7-2	NA	TRBJ1-5	NA	TGTGCCAGCAGCTTACTCGGGCATAGCAATCAGCCCCAGCATTTT	CASSLLGHSNQPQHF
TRBV29-1	NA	TRBJ1-2	NA	TGCAGCGTTGAAGTCAGCAGGGGCTTATATGGCTACACCTTC	CSVEVSRGLYGYTF
TRBV5-8	NA	TRBJ2-4	NA	TGTGCCAGCAGCCAACAGGGAAACATTCAGTACTTC	CASSQQGNIQYF
TRBV5-1	NA	TRBJ2-1	NA	TGCGCCAGCAGCTACGACAATGAGCAGTTCTTC	CASSYDNEQFF
TRBV19	once	TRBJ2-1	NA	TGTGCCAGTAGTATACGGGCCAATGAGCAGTTCTTC	CASSIRANEQFF
TRBV5-1	NA	TRBJ2-5	NA	TGCGCCAGCAGCTTGGGGGGGAACCAAGAGACCCAGTACTTC	CASSLGGNQETQYF
TRBV2	once	TRBJ2-3	NA	TGTGCCAGCCTCACAGATACGCAGTATTTT	CASLTDTQYF
TRBV5-6	NA	TRBJ2-4	NA	TGTGCCAGCAGCTCCCAGCGGATAGCCAAAAACATTCAGTACTTC	CASSSQRIAKNIQYF
TRBV14	NA	TRBJ1-2	NA	TGTGCCAGCAGCCAAGAATGGCAGGGGCCCATCTATGGCTACACCTTC	CASSQEWQGPIYGYTF
TRBV5-1	NA	TRBJ2-3	NA	TGCGCCAGCAGCTTGGAATCAGATACGCAGTATTTT	CASSLESDTQYF
TRBV6-5	NA	TRBJ2-7	NA	TGTGCCAGCAGTTACTCAAGGGGACCCTACGAGCAGTACTTC	CASSYSRGPYEQYF
TRBV19	NA	TRBJ2-2	NA	TGTGCCAGTAAGGACGGGGAGCTGTTTTTT	CASKDGELFF
TRBV6-2/TRBV6-3	NA	TRBJ2-2	TRBD2	TGTGCCAGCAGTTACCCGACTAGCGGGGCGAACACCGGGGAGCTGTTTTTT	CASSYPTSGANTGELFF
TRBV30	NA	TRBJ1-2	NA	TGTGCCTGGAACAGGGTAGTGCCCCCTCTATATGGCTACACCTTC	CAWNRVVPPLYGYTF
TRBV5-1	once	TRBJ1-6	TRBD1	TGCGCCAGCAGCGTCCGGCAGGGGGATAATTCACCCCTCCACTTT	CASSVRQGDNSPLHF
TRBV29-1	NA	TRBJ1-1	TRBD1	TGCAGCGTGTTGACCCCGACAGGGGGCACTGAAGCTTTCTTT	CSVLTPTGGTEAFF
TRBV12-3/TRBV12-4	NA	TRBJ2-2	TRBD2	TGTGCCAGCAGACCCGCCTGGGGGGGAGTATTGACCGGGGAGCTGTTTTTT	CASRPAWGGVLTGELFF
TRBV2	NA	TRBJ2-5	NA	TGTGCCAGCAGTGGACAGCAAGAGACCCAGTACTTC	CASSGQQETQYF